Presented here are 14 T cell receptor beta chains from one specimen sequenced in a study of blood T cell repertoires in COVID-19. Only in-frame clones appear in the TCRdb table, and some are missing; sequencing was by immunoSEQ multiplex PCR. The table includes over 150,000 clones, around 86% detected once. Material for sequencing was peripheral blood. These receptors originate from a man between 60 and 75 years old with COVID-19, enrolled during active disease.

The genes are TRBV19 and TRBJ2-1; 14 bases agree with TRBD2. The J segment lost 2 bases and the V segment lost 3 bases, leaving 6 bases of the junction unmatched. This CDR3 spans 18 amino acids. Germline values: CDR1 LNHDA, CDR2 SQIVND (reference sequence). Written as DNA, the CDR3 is TGTGCCAGTAGTATCGGGACTAGCGGGAGCCTCCCCTACAATGAGCAGTTCTTC. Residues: CASSIGTSGSLPYNEQFF.

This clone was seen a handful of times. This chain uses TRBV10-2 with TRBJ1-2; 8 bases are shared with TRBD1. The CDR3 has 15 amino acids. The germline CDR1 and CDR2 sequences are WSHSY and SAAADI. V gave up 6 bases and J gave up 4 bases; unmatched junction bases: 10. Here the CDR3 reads CASRAGQGSAYGYTF. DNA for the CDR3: TGCGCCAGCAGAGCTGGACAGGGAAGTGCCTATGGCTACACCTTC.

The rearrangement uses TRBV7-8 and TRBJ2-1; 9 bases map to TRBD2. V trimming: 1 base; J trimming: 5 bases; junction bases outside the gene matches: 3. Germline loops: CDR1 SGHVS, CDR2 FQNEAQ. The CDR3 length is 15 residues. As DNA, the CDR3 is TGTGCCAGCAGCTTAGGCCTAGCGGGAAACAATGAGCAGTTCTTC. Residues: CASSLGLAGNNEQFF.

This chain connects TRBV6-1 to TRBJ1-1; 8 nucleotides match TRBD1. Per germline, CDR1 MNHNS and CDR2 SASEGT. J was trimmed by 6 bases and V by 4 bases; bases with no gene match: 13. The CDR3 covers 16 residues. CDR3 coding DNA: TGTGCCAGCAGTGGGTTAATTCCAGGGGGCTCGGCTGAAGCTTTCTTT. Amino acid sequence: CASSGLIPGGSAEAFF.

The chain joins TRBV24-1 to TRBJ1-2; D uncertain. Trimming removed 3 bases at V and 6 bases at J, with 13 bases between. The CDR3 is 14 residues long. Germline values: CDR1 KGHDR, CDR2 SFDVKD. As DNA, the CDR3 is TGTGCCACCAGTGATACAGTTCTCGCGAATGGCTACACCTTC. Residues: CATSDTVLANGYTF.

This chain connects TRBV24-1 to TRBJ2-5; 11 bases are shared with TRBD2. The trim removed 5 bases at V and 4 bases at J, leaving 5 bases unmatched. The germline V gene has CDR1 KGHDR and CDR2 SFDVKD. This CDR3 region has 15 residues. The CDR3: CATSVSGRAIETQYF. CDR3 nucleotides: TGTGCCACCAGTGTTAGCGGGAGGGCCATAGAGACCCAGTACTTC.

Here the CDR3 DNA reads TGTGCCAGCAGTGAAGTGAGTGACAAGAACACCGGGGAGCTGTTTTTT. It specifies CASSEVSDKNTGELFF. This chain uses TRBV2 with TRBJ2-2, with D unclear. Trimming took 1 base from V and 1 from J, leaving 10 bases between them. Germline V gives CDR1 SNHLY, CDR2 FYNNEI. The CDR3 sequence is 16 residues long.

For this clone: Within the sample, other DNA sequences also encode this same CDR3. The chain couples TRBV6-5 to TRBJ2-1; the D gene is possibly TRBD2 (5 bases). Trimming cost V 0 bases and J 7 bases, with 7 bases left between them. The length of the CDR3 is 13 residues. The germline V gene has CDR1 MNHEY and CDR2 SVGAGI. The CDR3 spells CASSYSGRNEQFF. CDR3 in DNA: TGTGCCAGCAGTTACTCGGGGAGAAATGAGCAGTTCTTC.

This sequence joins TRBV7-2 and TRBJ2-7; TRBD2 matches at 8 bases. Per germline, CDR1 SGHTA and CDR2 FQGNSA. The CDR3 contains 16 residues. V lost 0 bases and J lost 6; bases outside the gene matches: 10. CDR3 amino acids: CASSLAPSGSGGEQYF. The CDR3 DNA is TGTGCCAGCAGCTTAGCGCCCAGCGGGAGTGGAGGCGAGCAGTACTTC.

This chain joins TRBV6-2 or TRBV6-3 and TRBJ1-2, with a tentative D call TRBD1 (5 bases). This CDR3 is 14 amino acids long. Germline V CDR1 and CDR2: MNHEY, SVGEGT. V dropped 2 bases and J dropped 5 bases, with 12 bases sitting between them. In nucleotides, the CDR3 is TGTGCCAGCAGTTACGTCAGGGAGGTTTATGGCTACACCTTC. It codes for CASSYVREVYGYTF.

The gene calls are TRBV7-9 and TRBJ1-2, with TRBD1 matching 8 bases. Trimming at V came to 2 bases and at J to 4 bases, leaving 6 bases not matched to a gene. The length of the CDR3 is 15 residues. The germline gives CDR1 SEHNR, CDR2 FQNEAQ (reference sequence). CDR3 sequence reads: CASSLPTGGGYGYTF. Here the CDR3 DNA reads TGTGCCAGCAGCTTACCTACAGGGGGTGGCTATGGCTACACCTTC.

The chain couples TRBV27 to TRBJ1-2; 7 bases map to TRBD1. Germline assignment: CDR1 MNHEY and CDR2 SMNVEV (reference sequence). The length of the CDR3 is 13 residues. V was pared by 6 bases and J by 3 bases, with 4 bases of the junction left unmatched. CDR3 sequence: CASRATGDYGYTF. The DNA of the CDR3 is TGTGCCAGCAGGGCCACAGGGGACTATGGCTACACCTTC.

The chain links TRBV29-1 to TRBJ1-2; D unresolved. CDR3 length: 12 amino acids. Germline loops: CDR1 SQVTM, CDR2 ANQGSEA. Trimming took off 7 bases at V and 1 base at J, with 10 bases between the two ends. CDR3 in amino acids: CSAEVVNYGYTF. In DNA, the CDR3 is TGCAGCGCCGAGGTGGTTAACTATGGCTACACCTTC.

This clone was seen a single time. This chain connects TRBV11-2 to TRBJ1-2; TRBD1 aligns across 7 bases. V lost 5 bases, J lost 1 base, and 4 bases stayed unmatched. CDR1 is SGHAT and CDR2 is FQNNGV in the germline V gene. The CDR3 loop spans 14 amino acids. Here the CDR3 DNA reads TGTGCCAGCAGCCTCGGGACAGATAACTATGGCTACACCTTC. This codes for CASSLGTDNYGYTF.